This T cell receptor (beta chain) was found in a study of radiotherapy plus CTLA-4 blockade in lung cancer. Points from the study as a whole: After treatment with radiotherapy plus ipilimumab, TCR clones that came from the tumor expanded in blood.

This clone has more than one count but fewer than ten. Its target is unknown. Method: immunoSEQ multiplex PCR; TCRdb's copy keeps in-frame clones and lacks some. The repertoire has about 60,000 clones, under 75% of them found once; the top ten carry about 8.3%. The CDR3 spans 13 residues. With 5 bases removed from V and 5 bases from J, the gap between germline ends came to 10 bases. CDR1 and CDR2 (germline): SGHTA, FQGNSA. The TCR sequence derives from a human donor with non-small cell lung cancer whose response to radiotherapy plus ipilimumab could not be evaluated. Sequenced here: peripheral blood, sampled from a patient treated with radiotherapy plus ipilimumab. The V call is TRBV7-2, the J call TRBJ1-5; D may be TRBD1 (6 bases). The DNA for the CDR3 is TGTGCCAGCAGCCGACAGGTGGATCAGCCCCAGCATTTT. Translated, it gives CASSRQVDQPQHF.